A single TCR beta chain is shown here with its context. Deletions cut 3 bases from V and 2 bases from J, with 8 bases between. From germline, CDR1 is SEHNR and CDR2 FQNEAQ (reference sequence). The CDR3 is 14 amino acids. The sample is drawn from a study of OX40 agonist ivuxolimab in advanced cancers. Using immunoSEQ multiplex PCR, the repertoire was profiled, and TCRdb retains in-frame clones only, with some absent. The data show under 70,000 clones, 70% to 90% seen once. The specimen comprised CD4+ or CD8+ T cells sorted from blood, sampled in a trial of the OX40 agonist ivuxolimab. The source is an adult with an advanced solid tumor such as melanoma, head and neck, liver or kidney cancer. V usage is TRBV7-9 and J usage is TRBJ1-3; D is unresolved. The CDR3 nucleotides are TGTGCCAGCAGCTTTGGGATGGCTGGAAACACCATATATTTT. This translates into CASSFGMAGNTIYF. The complete variable domain, with remaining parts taken from reference TRBV7-9 and TRBJ1-3, reads DTGVSQNPRHKITKRGQNVTFRCDPISEHNRLYWYRQTLGQGPEFLTYFQNEAQLEKSRLLSDRFSAERPKGSFSTLEIQRTEQGDSAMYLCASSFGMAGNTIYFGEGSWLTVV.